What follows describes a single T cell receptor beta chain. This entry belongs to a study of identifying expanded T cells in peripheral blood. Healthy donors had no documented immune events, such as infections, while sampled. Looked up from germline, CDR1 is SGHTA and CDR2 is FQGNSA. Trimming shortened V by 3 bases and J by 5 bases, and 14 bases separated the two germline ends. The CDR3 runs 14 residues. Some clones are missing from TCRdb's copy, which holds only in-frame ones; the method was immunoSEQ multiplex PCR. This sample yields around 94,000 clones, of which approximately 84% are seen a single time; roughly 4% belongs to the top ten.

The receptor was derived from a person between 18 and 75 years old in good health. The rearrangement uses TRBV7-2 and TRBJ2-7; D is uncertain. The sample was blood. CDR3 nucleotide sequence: TGTGCCAGCAGCTTTCAAGGCGGCAGTGACGAGCAGTACTTC. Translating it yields CASSFQGGSDEQYF. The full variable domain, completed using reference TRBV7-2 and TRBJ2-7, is GAGVSQSPSNKVTEKGKDVELRCDPISGHTALYWYRQSLGQGLEFLIYFQGNSAPDKSGLPSDRFSAERTGGSVSTLTIQRTQQEDSAVYLCASSFQGGSDEQYFGPGTRLTVT.